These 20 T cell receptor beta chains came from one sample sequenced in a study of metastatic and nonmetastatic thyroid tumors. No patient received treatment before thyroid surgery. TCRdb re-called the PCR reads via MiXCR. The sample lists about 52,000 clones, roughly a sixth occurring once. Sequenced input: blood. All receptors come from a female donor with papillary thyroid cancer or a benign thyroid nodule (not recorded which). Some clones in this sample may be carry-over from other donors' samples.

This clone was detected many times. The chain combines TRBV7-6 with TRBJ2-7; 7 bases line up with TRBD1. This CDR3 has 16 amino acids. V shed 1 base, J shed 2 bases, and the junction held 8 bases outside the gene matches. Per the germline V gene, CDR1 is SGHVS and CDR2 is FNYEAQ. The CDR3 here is CASSLVDRDSPYEQYF. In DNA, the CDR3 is TGTGCCAGCAGCTTAGTGGATCGGGACAGCCCCTACGAGCAGTACTTC.

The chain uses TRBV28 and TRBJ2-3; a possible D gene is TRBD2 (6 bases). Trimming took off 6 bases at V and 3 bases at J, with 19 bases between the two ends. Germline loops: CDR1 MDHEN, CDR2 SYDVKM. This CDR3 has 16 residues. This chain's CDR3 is CASSLGNSGKTDTQYF. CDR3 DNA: TGTGCCAGCAGCCTTGGGAATAGCGGAAAAACAGATACGCAGTATTTT.

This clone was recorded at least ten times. CDR3 nucleotides: TGTGCCAGCAGCGGTACTAGCGGGTATACCTACGAGCAGTACTTC. Encoded protein: CASSGTSGYTYEQYF. This chain uses TRBV5-4 with TRBJ2-7; TRBD2 matches 9 bases. In germline, CDR1 is SGHNT, CDR2 YYREEE (reference sequence). V trimming: 4 bases; J trimming: 2 bases; junction bases outside the gene matches: 7. This CDR3 is 15 amino acids long.

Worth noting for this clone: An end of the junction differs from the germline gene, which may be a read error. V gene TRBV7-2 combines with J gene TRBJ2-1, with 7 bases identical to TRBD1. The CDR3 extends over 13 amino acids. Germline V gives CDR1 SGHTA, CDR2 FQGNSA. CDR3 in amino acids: CASSYDRDNKQFF. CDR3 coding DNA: TGTGCCAGCAGTTACGACAGGGACAATAAGCAGTTCTTC.

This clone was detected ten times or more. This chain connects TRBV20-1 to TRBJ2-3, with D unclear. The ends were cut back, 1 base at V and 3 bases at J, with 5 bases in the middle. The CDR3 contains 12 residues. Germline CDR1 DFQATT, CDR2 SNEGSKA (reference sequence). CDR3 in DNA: TGCAGTGCTAGAGGTAAAACAGATACGCAGTATTTT. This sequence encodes CSARGKTDTQYF.

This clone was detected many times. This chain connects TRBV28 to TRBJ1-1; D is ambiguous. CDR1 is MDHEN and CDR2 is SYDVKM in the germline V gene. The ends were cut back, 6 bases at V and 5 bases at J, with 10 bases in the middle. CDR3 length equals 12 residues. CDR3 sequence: CASSPPATEAFF. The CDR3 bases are TGTGCCAGCAGCCCCCCCGCTACTGAAGCTTTCTTT. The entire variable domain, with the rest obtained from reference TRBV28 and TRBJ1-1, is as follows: DVKVTQSSRYLVKRTGEKVFLECVQDMDHENMFWYRQDPGLGLRLIYFSYDVKMKEKGDIPEGYSVSREKKERFSLILESASTNQTSMYLCASSPPATEAFFGQGTRLTVV.

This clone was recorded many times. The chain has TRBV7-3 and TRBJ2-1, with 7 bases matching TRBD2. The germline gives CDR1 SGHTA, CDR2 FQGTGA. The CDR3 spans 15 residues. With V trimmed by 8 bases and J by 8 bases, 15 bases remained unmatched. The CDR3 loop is CASGIAGASWDEQFF. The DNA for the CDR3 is TGTGCCAGCGGGATAGCGGGTGCTTCTTGGGATGAGCAGTTCTTC.

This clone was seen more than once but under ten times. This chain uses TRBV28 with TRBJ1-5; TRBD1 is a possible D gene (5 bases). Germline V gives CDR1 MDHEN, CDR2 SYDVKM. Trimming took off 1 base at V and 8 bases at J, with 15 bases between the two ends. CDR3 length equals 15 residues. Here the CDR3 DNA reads TGTGCCAGCAGTTTATCGGGGGGTCGAAATAAGCCCCAGCATTTT. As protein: CASSLSGGRNKPQHF.

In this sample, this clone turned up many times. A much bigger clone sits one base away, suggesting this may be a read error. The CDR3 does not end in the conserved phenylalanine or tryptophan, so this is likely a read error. This CDR3 reads CAISESGQGTTEAFS. The CDR3, as DNA: TGTGCCATCAGTGAGTCCGGACAGGGGACCACTGAAGCTTTCTCT. The chain links TRBV10-3 to TRBJ1-1; 9 positions match TRBD1. V lost 0 bases and J lost 4; bases outside the gene matches: 3. The CDR3 extends over 15 amino acids. In germline, CDR1 is ENHRY, CDR2 SYGVKD.

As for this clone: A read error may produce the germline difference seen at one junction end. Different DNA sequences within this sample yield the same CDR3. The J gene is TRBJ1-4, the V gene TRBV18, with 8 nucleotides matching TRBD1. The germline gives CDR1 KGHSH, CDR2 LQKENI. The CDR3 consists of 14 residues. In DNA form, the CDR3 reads TGCGCCAGCTCACGAAACAGGGGGGAAGAAAAACTGTTTTTT. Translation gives CASSRNRGEEKLFF.

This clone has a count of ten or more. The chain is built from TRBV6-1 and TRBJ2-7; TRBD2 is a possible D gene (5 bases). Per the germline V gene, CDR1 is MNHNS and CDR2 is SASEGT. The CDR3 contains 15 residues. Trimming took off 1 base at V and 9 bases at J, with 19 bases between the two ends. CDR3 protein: CASSEGYRTGVGQYF. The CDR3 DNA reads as TGTGCCAGCAGTGAAGGGTACCGAACCGGGGTGGGGCAGTACTTC.

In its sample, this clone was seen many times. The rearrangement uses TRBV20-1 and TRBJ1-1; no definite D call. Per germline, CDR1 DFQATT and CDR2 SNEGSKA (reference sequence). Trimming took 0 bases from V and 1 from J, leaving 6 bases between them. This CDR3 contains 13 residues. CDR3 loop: CSARDPWNTEAFF. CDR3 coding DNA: TGCAGTGCTAGAGATCCCTGGAACACTGAAGCTTTCTTT.

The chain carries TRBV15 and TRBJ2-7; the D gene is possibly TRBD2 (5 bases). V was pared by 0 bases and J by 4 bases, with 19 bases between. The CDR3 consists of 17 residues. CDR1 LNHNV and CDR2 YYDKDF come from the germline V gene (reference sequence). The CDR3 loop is CATSRDFRTRGLYEQYF. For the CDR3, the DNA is TGTGCCACCAGCAGAGATTTCCGTACTAGAGGGCTATACGAGCAGTACTTC. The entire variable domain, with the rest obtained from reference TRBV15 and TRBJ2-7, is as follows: DAMVIQNPRYQVTQFGKPVTLSCSQTLNHNVMYWYQQKSSQAPKLLFHYYDKDFNNEADTPDNFQSRRPNTSFCFLDIRSPGLGDTAMYLCATSRDFRTRGLYEQYFGPGTRLTVT.

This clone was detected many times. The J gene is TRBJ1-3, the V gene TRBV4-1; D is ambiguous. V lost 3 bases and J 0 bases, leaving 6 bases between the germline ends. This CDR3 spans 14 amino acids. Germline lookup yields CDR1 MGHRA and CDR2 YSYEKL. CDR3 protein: CASSHPASGNTIYF. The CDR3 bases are TGCGCCAGCAGCCACCCAGCCTCTGGAAACACCATATATTTT.

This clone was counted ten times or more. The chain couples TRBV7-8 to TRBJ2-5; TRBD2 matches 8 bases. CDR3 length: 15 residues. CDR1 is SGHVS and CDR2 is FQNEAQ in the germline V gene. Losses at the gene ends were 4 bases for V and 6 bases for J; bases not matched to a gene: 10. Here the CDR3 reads CASSSSGSPGKTQYF. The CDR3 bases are TGTGCCAGCAGCTCCAGCGGGAGCCCAGGGAAGACCCAGTACTTC.

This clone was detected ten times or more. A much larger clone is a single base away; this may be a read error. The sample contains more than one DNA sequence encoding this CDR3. The DNA of the CDR3 is TGTGCCAGCAGTCTGGTTGAGGGCACAGATACGCAGTATTTT. As protein: CASSLVEGTDTQYF. The V gene is TRBV27, the J gene TRBJ2-3; D gene uncertain. CDR3 length: 14 residues. Trimming stripped 5 bases from V and 1 base from J, with 10 bases between. From germline, CDR1 is MNHEY and CDR2 SMNVEV (reference sequence).

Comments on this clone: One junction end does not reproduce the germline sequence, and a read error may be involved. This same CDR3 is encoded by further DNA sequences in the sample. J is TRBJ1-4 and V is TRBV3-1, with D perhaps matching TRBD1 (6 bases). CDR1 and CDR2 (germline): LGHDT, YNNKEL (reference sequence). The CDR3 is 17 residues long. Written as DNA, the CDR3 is TGTGCCAGCAGCCCATTCCAGACACAGGGTGCGGAGGAAAAGCTGTTTTTT. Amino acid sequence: CASSPFQTQGAEEKLFF.

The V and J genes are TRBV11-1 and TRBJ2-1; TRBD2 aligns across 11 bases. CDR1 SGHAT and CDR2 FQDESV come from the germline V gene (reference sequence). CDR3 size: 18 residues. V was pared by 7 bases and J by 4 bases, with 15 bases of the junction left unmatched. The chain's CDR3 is CASIPPLAGGPIYNEQFF. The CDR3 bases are TGTGCCAGCATCCCACCCCTAGCGGGAGGTCCAATATACAATGAGCAGTTCTTC.

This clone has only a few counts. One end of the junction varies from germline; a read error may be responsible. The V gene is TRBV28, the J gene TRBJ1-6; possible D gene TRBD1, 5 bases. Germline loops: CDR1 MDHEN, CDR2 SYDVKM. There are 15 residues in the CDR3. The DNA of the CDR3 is TGTGCCAGCAACCCGGGACGGCTAGGGAGCTCACCCCACCACTTT. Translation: CASNPGRLGSSPHHF.

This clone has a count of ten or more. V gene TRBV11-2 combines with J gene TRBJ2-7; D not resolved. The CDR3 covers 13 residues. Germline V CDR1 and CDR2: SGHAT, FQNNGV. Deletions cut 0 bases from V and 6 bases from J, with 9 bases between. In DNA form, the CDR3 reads TGTGCCAGCAGCTTAGACTGGCTTGCCGAGCAGTACTTC. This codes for CASSLDWLAEQYF.